This is a list of T cell receptor beta chains from one sample in a study of vaccination and CD4 T cells after COVID-19. Using its own MiXCR run on the PCR reads, TCRdb lists one record per CDR3 protein. Here the sample spans about 14,000 distinct CDR3 sequences, less than 70% being singletons. These receptors have no identified antigens. Material: CD4+ T cells from blood, cultured in vitro. The receptor source for this set is a human donor who had recovered from COVID-19. CDR3s include the opening cysteine and the closing phenylalanine or tryptophan. The D gene is left open where the match is weak. Clone sizes are given selectively: once, few, many, or a class where the clone is expanded.

.	TRBD1	TRBV7-8	TRBJ2-7	CASSSRQGAGYEQYF	TGTGCCAGCAGTTCCCGACAGGGGGCAGGGTACGAGCAGTACTTC
.	TRBD2	TRBV20-1	TRBJ2-3	CSARSRLAGGPRTDTQYF	TGCAGTGCTCGAAGCAGACTAGCGGGAGGGCCTCGTACAGATACGCAGTATTTT
.	TRBD2	TRBV7-8	TRBJ2-7	CASSLLRTSGSVFHEQYF	TGTGCCAGCAGCTTACTTCGGACTAGCGGGAGTGTTTTCCACGAGCAGTACTTC
once	.	TRBV6-4	TRBJ2-2	CASSESDTGELFF	TGTGCCAGCAGTGAGTCCGACACCGGGGAGCTGTTTTTT
.	TRBD1	TRBV18	TRBJ2-3	CASSPTRQGSTDTQYF	TGTGCCAGCTCACCTACGAGACAGGGTTCCACAGATACGCAGTATTTT
few	.	TRBV10-3	TRBJ2-1	CAIAHSSGTTYNEQFF	TGTGCCATCGCTCATTCTTCCGGGACAACATACAATGAGCAGTTCTTC
.	TRBD1	TRBV3-1	TRBJ1-6	CASSQEGQSHSPLHF	TGTGCCAGCAGCCAAGAGGGACAGTCACATTCACCCCTCCACTTT
.	TRBD1	TRBV6-1	TRBJ2-7	CASSGRTGGMYEQYF	TGTGCCAGCAGTGGCCGGACAGGGGGCATGTACGAGCAGTACTTC
.	.	TRBV2	TRBJ1-4	CASSVNGGLNEKLFF	TGTGCCAGCAGTGTGAATGGGGGCCTTAATGAAAAACTGTTTTTT
.	.	TRBV2	TRBJ1-1	CASRGDGRNTEAFF	TGTGCCAGCAGGGGGGACGGTAGGAACACTGAAGCTTTCTTT
.	TRBD1	TRBV6-1	TRBJ1-5	CASEFLPGGGQPQHF	TGTGCCAGCGAGTTTTTACCAGGGGGCGGTCAGCCCCAGCATTTT
once	.	TRBV2	TRBJ2-2	CASSGARNTGELFF	TGTGCCAGCAGTGGGGCAAGGAACACCGGGGAGCTGTTTTTT
.	TRBD2	TRBV20-1	TRBJ2-3	CSASDRSGADTQYF	TGCAGTGCATCGGACCGAAGCGGGGCAGATACGCAGTATTTT
.	.	TRBV7-8	TRBJ2-7	CASSLQPESSYEQYF	TGTGCCAGCAGCTTACAACCAGAGAGCTCCTACGAGCAGTACTTC
once	.	TRBV7-9	TRBJ1-1	CASSLGGQNTEAFF	TGTGCCAGCAGCTTAGGGGGACAGAACACTGAAGCTTTCTTT
.	.	TRBV7-2	TRBJ2-1	CASSLMWRYYNEQFF	TGTGCCAGCAGCTTGATGTGGCGGTACTACAATGAGCAGTTCTTC